This record concerns one T cell receptor (beta chain) sequence. The data stem from a study of a mutant IDH1 vaccine in newly diagnosed glioma. In the study overall: The treated group averaged approximately 42 years old and was around 60% male, approximately 38% female.

Time point described: baseline, week 1 (first vaccination visit). The treatment was: pre-vaccination baseline after standard-of-care therapy. Method: immunoSEQ multiplex PCR; TCRdb's copy keeps in-frame clones and lacks some. The profile covers roughly 51,000 clones, with roughly 85% appearing a single time and about 2.4% taken by the ten largest. The sample consisted of PBMCs, taken from a glioma patient treated with radiotherapy, temozolomide or both. The origin of this receptor is a man aged 40-55 years with glioma.

Here the CDR3 reads CASSLDGIFEDTQYF. The CDR3, as DNA: TGCGCCAGCAGCTTGGACGGGATATTCGAAGATACGCAGTATTTT. The J gene is TRBJ2-3, the V gene TRBV5-1, with D possibly matching TRBD2 (5 bases). V lost 0 bases and J lost 5, with 13 bases in between. The CDR3 contains 15 residues. Germline V gene lookup returns CDR1 SGHRS and CDR2 YFSETQ.